A single sample gave rise to the 32 T cell receptor beta chains below, sequenced in a study of tumor-infiltrating lymphocytes in primary liver carcinoma. The investigators made TCR beta cDNA from roughly 460 ng total RNA, using a constant-region primer. Slightly modified ARM-PCR, run as three nested multiplex PCR rounds, produced the TCR beta libraries. The first two PCR rounds used TRBV1-TRBV30 forward primers with a C-beta reverse primer, roughly 10 cycles each. TCRdb redid the calling of the multiplex PCR reads with MiXCR, one entry per CDR3 protein. The sample has hundreds of thousands of distinct CDR3 sequences, over 55% seen once. Germline DNA was extracted alongside blood RNA, which was obtained from unsorted whole blood. Sequenced: peripheral blood. These receptors all stem from a man in his forties with primary liver carcinoma and hepatitis B virus infection.

The V call is TRBV11-3, the J call TRBJ2-1; no definite D call. Trimming removed 6 bases from V and 3 bases from J, with 12 bases in between. The CDR3 spans 14 residues. Germline V gives CDR1 SGHNT, CDR2 YENEEA. CDR3 sequence reads: CASRLKPSYNEQFF. DNA of the CDR3: TGTGCCAGCAGGTTAAAGCCGAGCTACAATGAGCAGTTCTTC.

This clonotype has ten or more counts. V gene TRBV4-2 combines with J gene TRBJ1-6; possibly TRBD1 for D (5 bases). In germline, CDR1 is LGHNA, CDR2 YNFKEQ. V was clipped by 0 bases and J by 18 bases, with 12 bases between them. The CDR3 runs 12 residues. This CDR3 is CASSQDAGPYHF. The DNA for the CDR3 is TGTGCCAGCAGCCAAGATGCAGGGCCCTACCACTTT.

In the case of this clonotype: At one of its ends the junction is not consistent with the germline gene, which may arise from a read error. This chain uses TRBV10-3 with TRBJ2-1, with D maybe TRBD2 (5 bases). This CDR3 is built from 16 residues. Germline loops: CDR1 ENHRY, CDR2 SYGVKD. The CDR3 bases are TGTGTCATCAGTGAGTCGGGGTCTGGCGGATACAATGAGCAGTTCTTC. Its protein product is CVISESGSGGYNEQFF.

The genes are TRBV5-6 and TRBJ2-7; the D gene is possibly TRBD2 (5 bases). Germline V lookup: CDR1 SGHDT, CDR2 YYEEEE. Deletions cut 2 bases from V and 5 bases from J, with 14 bases between. The CDR3 has 14 amino acids. CDR3 sequence: CASSFLSVSHEQYF. CDR3 coding DNA: TGTGCCAGCAGCTTCCTTAGCGTGAGCCACGAGCAGTACTTC.

As concerns this clonotype: Possible read error: a much larger clone is one base away. This is likely a read error, given that the CDR3 carries no conserved phenylalanine or tryptophan at its end. The CDR3 reads CAGRSQGGAQYY. The DNA of the CDR3 is TGTGCCGGCCGCTCACAGGGAGGTGCGCAGTATTAT. The chain joins TRBV6-1 to TRBJ2-3; D is perhaps TRBD1 or TRBD2 (6 bases each). Germline V gene data show CDR1 as MNHNS and CDR2 as SASEGT. The V and J ends lost 11 bases and 10 bases respectively, with 19 bases between them. The CDR3 has 12 residues.

This clonotype was found many times. This chain joins TRBV10-2 and TRBJ2-2; D remains unclear. Trimming removed 5 bases at V and 7 bases at J, with 5 bases between. CDR3 length equals 11 residues. The germline gives CDR1 WSHSY, CDR2 SAAADI. CDR3 sequence reads: CASSYIGELFF. The CDR3 bases are TGCGCCAGCAGTTACATCGGGGAGCTGTTTTTT.

About this clonotype: Mismatch with germline at one junction end may stem from a read error. The chain combines TRBV12-3 or TRBV12-4 with TRBJ2-7; 7 bases map to TRBD2. This CDR3 comprises 15 residues. CDR3 protein: CASSLGGTGTYDQYF. The CDR3 nucleotides read TGTGCTAGCAGTTTGGGGGGGACCGGTACCTACGATCAGTACTTC.

Notes on this clonotype: Being one base from a much bigger clone, this may be a read error. V usage is TRBV4-3 and J usage is TRBJ2-3; maybe TRBD1 (6 bases). The germline CDR1 and CDR2 sequences are LGHNA and YSLEER. The CDR3 has 17 amino acids. The CDR3 here is CASNQDRAQGSTDTQYF. The CDR3 nucleotides are TGCGCCAGCAACCAAGATCGAGCACAGGGAAGCACAGATACGCAGTATTTT.

In this sample, this clonotype turned up many times. V and J are TRBV28 and TRBJ1-2, with TRBD1 matching 7 bases. V gave up 5 bases and J gave up 4 bases; unmatched junction bases: 10. This CDR3 region has 15 residues. Germline CDR1 MDHEN, CDR2 SYDVKM. CDR3 residues: CASSPADRVGYGYTF. CDR3 in DNA: TGTGCCAGCAGTCCGGCCGACAGGGTTGGCTATGGCTACACCTTC.

With respect to this clonotype: A much larger clone is a single base away; this may be a read error. The chain links TRBV29-1 to TRBJ1-5, with D unclear. The V end lost 6 bases, the J end lost 7 bases, and 16 bases lay between the germline ends. Germline CDR1 is SQVTM and CDR2 is ANQGSEA. The CDR3 covers 13 residues. CDR3 in amino acids: CSVGQTFKQPQHF. As DNA, the CDR3 is TGCAGCGTGGGTCAGACATTCAAACAGCCCCAGCATTTT.

With regard to this clonotype: The junction does not match germline at one end; this may be a read error. V gene TRBV7-8 combines with J gene TRBJ1-2, with D tentatively TRBD1 (6 bases). CDR3 length equals 15 residues. Germline lookup yields CDR1 SGHVS and CDR2 FQNEAQ. The CDR3 reads CASSLSQGLGYGYIF. CDR3 DNA sequence: TGTGCCAGCAGCTTATCTCAGGGGCTCGGCTATGGCTACATCTTC.

Points on this clonotype: At one boundary the junction diverges from the germline segment, which might be a read error. The genes are TRBV5-6 and TRBJ1-6; 9 nucleotides agree with TRBD1. From germline, CDR1 is SGHDT and CDR2 YYEEEE. CDR3 length equals 16 residues. The CDR3 here is CASSLQGARVNSPPHF. DNA for the CDR3: TGTGCCAGCAGCTTACAGGGGGCGCGGGTGAATTCACCCCCCCACTTT.

As concerns this clonotype: A read error may be the cause here, since a much bigger clone is one base away. Written as DNA, the CDR3 is TGTGCCAGCGGACCCGCAACGTCCTACAATGAGCAGTTCTTC. This encodes CASGPATSYNEQFF. The chain couples TRBV6-6 to TRBJ2-1; D gene unclear. In germline, CDR1 is MNHNY, CDR2 SVGAGI (reference sequence). The CDR3 is 14 amino acids. The ends were cut back, 8 bases at V and 1 base at J, with 12 bases in the middle.

Remarks on this clonotype: This clone may be a read error of a much larger clone one base away. The gene calls are TRBV6-6 and TRBJ1-5; possibly TRBD1 for D (6 bases). The V end was cut by 6 bases, the J end by 7 bases, with 16 bases between. Germline loops: CDR1 MNHNY, CDR2 SVGAGI (reference sequence). This CDR3 is built from 14 residues. CDR3 sequence (DNA): TGTGCCAGCAGGCCCGGGACACACAAACAGCCCCAGCATTTT. Translated: CASRPGTHKQPQHF.

About this clonotype itself: One junction end disagrees with the germline gene, perhaps due to a read error. The gene calls are TRBV6-2 or TRBV6-3 and TRBJ2-2; D possibly corresponds to TRBD2 (6 bases). The CDR3 runs to 14 residues. CDR1 is MNHEY and CDR2 is SVGEGT in the germline V gene. The CDR3 loop is CASSYGGNTVELFF. CDR3 coding DNA: TGTGCCAGCAGTTACGGCGGGAACACCGTGGAGCTGTTTTTC.

This clonotype has a handful of counts. The V and J genes are TRBV5-6 and TRBJ2-3; TRBD2 agrees at 14 bases. This CDR3 contains 16 residues. In germline, CDR1 is SGHDT, CDR2 YYEEEE. V gave up 1 base and J gave up 4 bases; unmatched junction bases: 2. The CDR3 protein is CASSLPGLAGADTQYF. CDR3 nucleotide sequence: TGTGCCAGCAGCTTGCCGGGACTAGCGGGAGCAGATACGCAGTATTTT.

This clonotype was recorded once. The chain carries TRBV2 and TRBJ1-6; D might be TRBD1 (6 bases). The CDR3 has 13 residues. Germline V gene lookup returns CDR1 SNHLY and CDR2 FYNNEI. Trimming pared 6 bases from V and 11 bases from J, leaving 14 bases between. In DNA, the CDR3 is TGTGCCAGCAGATTTGGGGGCGATGCACCCCTCCACTTT. Translating gives CASRFGGDAPLHF.

This rearrangement joins TRBV11-2 to TRBJ2-5; D assignment may be TRBD1 or TRBD2 (5 bases each). This CDR3 comprises 15 residues. Looked up from germline, CDR1 is SGHAT and CDR2 is FQNNGV. V lost 3 bases and J 3 bases, leaving 14 bases between the germline ends. CDR3 DNA sequence: TGTGCCAGCAGCTTGGGGGTAGCGCTTAAAGAGACCCAGTACTTC. Amino acids: CASSLGVALKETQYF. Drawing the rest from reference TRBV11-2 and TRBJ2-5, the complete variable domain is EAGVAQSPRYKIIEKRQSVAFWCNPISGHATLYWYQQILGQGPKLLIQFQNNGVVDDSQLPKDRFSAERLKGVDSTLKIQPAKLEDSAVYLCASSLGVALKETQYFGPGTRLLVL.

About this clonotype itself: The CDR3 ends on some other residue instead of the conserved phenylalanine or tryptophan, so this is likely a read error. This chain joins TRBV10-2 and TRBJ2-2, with 10 positions matching TRBD2. The CDR3 extends over 15 amino acids. Germline trimming cut 7 bases from V and 7 bases from J; bases unmatched to any gene: 9. Germline CDR1 and CDR2: WSHSY and SAAADI. The CDR3 DNA reads TGCGCCAGCAATTTAGCGGGAGGAAGGGACGGGGAGCTGTTTATT. Encoded protein: CASNLAGGRDGELFI.

In its sample, this clonotype was seen a few times. J is TRBJ2-1 and V is TRBV10-2, with TRBD2 matching 13 bases. The CDR3 is 14 residues long. Germline loops: CDR1 WSHSY, CDR2 SAAADI. Trimming took 11 bases from V and 8 from J; bases not matched to a gene: 9. The CDR3 is CAVRTSGRRDEQFF. CDR3 coding DNA: TGCGCCGTACGGACTAGCGGGAGACGGGATGAGCAGTTCTTC.

The chain employs TRBV6-1 and TRBJ2-3; D tentatively fits TRBD1 or TRBD2 (5 bases each). This CDR3 has 14 residues. The germline gives CDR1 MNHNS, CDR2 SASEGT. Here the CDR3 reads CVITRGQGADTQYF. The CDR3 bases are TGTGTCATAACACGGGGCCAAGGGGCAGATACGCAGTATTTT.

Worth noting for this clonotype: This is likely a read error, given that the CDR3 carries no conserved phenylalanine or tryptophan at its end. V and J are TRBV11-1 and TRBJ2-5; D gene unclear. V was shortened by 5 bases and J by 3 bases, with 10 bases between the two germline ends. The CDR3 runs 13 residues. From germline, CDR1 is SGHAT and CDR2 FQDESV (reference sequence). The CDR3 here is CASSPNMEETQYL. Written as DNA, the CDR3 is TGTGCCAGCAGCCCCAACATGGAAGAGACCCAGTACCTA.

This clonotype has a handful of counts. The V call is TRBV6-2 or TRBV6-3, the J call TRBJ2-7; TRBD2 matches at 13 bases. Trimming at V came to 5 bases and at J to 1 base, leaving 11 bases not matched to a gene. Germline V gives CDR1 MNHEY, CDR2 SVGEGT. The CDR3 is made up of 18 amino acids. The CDR3 nucleotides read TGTGCCAGCAGTGACTTGACACTAGCGGGAGGGAAATCCTACGAGCAGTACTTC. As protein: CASSDLTLAGGKSYEQYF.

This clonotype was counted many times. The chain employs TRBV29-1 and TRBJ1-2; 8 bases align to TRBD1. Germline CDR1 and CDR2: SQVTM and ANQGSEA. The CDR3 sequence is 16 residues long. Trimming cost V 0 bases and J 7 bases; bases outside gene matches: 13. CDR3 sequence reads: CSVEDPGGADSSGYTF. For the CDR3, the DNA is TGCAGCGTTGAAGACCCAGGGGGCGCGGATAGTAGTGGCTACACCTTC.

About this clonotype: As the CDR3 is not closed by the conserved phenylalanine or tryptophan, this likely results from a read error. The chain carries TRBV29-1 and TRBJ1-1; TRBD1 is a possible D gene (5 bases). The germline V gene has CDR1 SQVTM and CDR2 ANQGSEA. The V end was cut by 5 bases, the J end by 0 bases, with 16 bases between. This CDR3 has 15 amino acids. The CDR3, as DNA: TGCAGCGTTTCGGGGGGGTGGGCCATGAACACTGAAGCTTTCTCT. This sequence encodes CSVSGGWAMNTEAFS.

Comments on this clonotype: Possible read error: a much larger clone is one base away. CDR3 in DNA: TGTGCCATCGGTGAGTGGGGGGACGAGCAGTACTTC. This sequence encodes CAIGEWGDEQYF. The chain joins TRBV10-3 to TRBJ2-7; tentatively, D is TRBD2 (6 bases). CDR3 length: 12 residues. The germline V gene has CDR1 ENHRY and CDR2 SYGVKD.

Worth noting for this clonotype: This clone may be a read error of a much larger clone one base away. The CDR3 ends on some other residue instead of the conserved phenylalanine or tryptophan, so this is likely a read error. The rearrangement joins TRBV4-3 to TRBJ2-7; the D gene is possibly TRBD2 (5 bases). Germline V gives CDR1 LGHNA, CDR2 YSLEER. Trimming left V 1 base short and J 0 bases short, with 10 bases between. This CDR3 spans 15 amino acids. The CDR3 DNA reads TGCGCCAGCAGCCAAGGGAGCGGAGGCTCCTACGAGCAGTACTAC. The encoded protein is CASSQGSGGSYEQYY.

This clonotype was recorded at least ten times. The chain joins TRBV14 to TRBJ2-7, with 11 nucleotides matching TRBD2. The V segment lost 7 bases and the J segment 2 bases; nucleotides outside the gene matches: 7. The germline V gene has CDR1 SGHDN and CDR2 FVKESK. This CDR3 spans 15 amino acids. CDR3 coding DNA: TGTGCCAGCAACCGCGGGACTAGCGGTGCCTACGAGCAGTACTTC. Translating it yields CASNRGTSGAYEQYF.

In this sample, this clonotype turned up many times. The CDR3, as DNA: TGTGCCAGCAGCCCCGGGCCCCAAGAGACCCAGTACTTC. Encoded protein: CASSPGPQETQYF. The chain uses TRBV11-3 and TRBJ2-5; no definite D call. Germline V CDR1 and CDR2: SGHNT, YENEEA. There are 13 residues in the CDR3. With 5 bases removed from V and 1 base from J, the gap between germline ends came to 8 bases.

This chain uses TRBV4-3 with TRBJ2-2; 12 bases match TRBD1. CDR1 is LGHNA, CDR2 YSLEER, per germline. The CDR3 is 17 amino acids. With 0 bases clipped from V and 10 bases from J, the junction kept 9 bases outside the gene matches. CDR3 nucleotide sequence: TGCGCCAGCAGCCAAGACCCAGAGGGACAGGGGGCCGAGGAGCTGTTTTTT. Residues: CASSQDPEGQGAEELFF.

The rearrangement joins TRBV6-6 to TRBJ2-5; D remains unclear. The CDR3 sequence is 13 residues long. Germline V lookup: CDR1 MNHNY, CDR2 SVGAGI (reference sequence). V lost 6 bases, J lost 1 base, and 9 bases lay in between. CDR3 sequence: CASRYEVQETQYF. The CDR3 region has the DNA TGTGCCAGCAGATACGAGGTCCAAGAGACCCAGTACTTC.

This chain connects TRBV29-1 to TRBJ1-1; perhaps TRBD1 as D (5 bases). Germline V gene lookup returns CDR1 SQVTM and CDR2 ANQGSEA. The CDR3 contains 15 residues. V dropped 5 bases and J dropped 0 bases, with 16 bases sitting between them. The CDR3 sequence is CSVLSGRGMNTEAFF. Here the CDR3 DNA reads TGCAGCGTTCTTAGCGGGAGGGGAATGAACACTGAAGCTTTCTTT.